This record covers a single TCR beta chain. This record belongs to a study of T cell responses to AZD1222 COVID-19 vaccine. The germline V gene has CDR1 SNHLY and CDR2 FYNNEI. The V gene end was trimmed by 6 bases and the J gene end by 9 bases; junction bases not matched to a gene: 5. The CDR3 is 12 residues long. TCRdb's copy holds only in-frame clones and misses some; the assay was immunoSEQ multiplex PCR. The table shows about 160,000 clones, with approximately 88% occurring only once. This receptor was obtained from an adult who received the AZD1222 COVID-19 vaccine. The chain employs TRBV2 and TRBJ1-3; TRBD1 matches at 7 bases. Sample: peripheral blood, taken 28 days after the second AZD1222 dose. The CDR3 reads CASRTQGFTIYF. The CDR3 bases are TGTGCCAGCAGGACACAGGGGTTCACCATATATTTT.